This T cell receptor (beta chain) emerged from a study of regulatory T cells in long-lasting Graves disease. This CDR3 comprises 23 residues. CDR1 KGHDR and CDR2 SFDVKD come from the germline V gene. The trim removed 8 bases at V and 5 bases at J, leaving 34 bases unmatched. Time point specified: newly diagnosed GD, antithyroid drugs for less than 3 months. RNA from PBMCs was the source of the TCR library. Each of the patients was recruited from an endocrinology department situated in Xi'an, China. This clonotype was recorded many times. Library construction for TCR beta used iRepertoire HTBI primers and Arm-PCR of CDR3 regions. TCRdb itself ran the multiplex PCR reads through MiXCR, one entry per CDR3 protein. There are around 400,000 distinct CDR3 sequences in the sample; about 15% occur only once, and about 8% lies in the top ten. Another study also made use of these data, one on T cells in Graves' hyperthyroidism and ophthalmopathy. That paper notes: Most thyroid clonotypes with frequency above 0.001 were detected in blood.

The chain employs TRBV24-1 and TRBJ2-7; 11 positions match TRBD2. The sequence derives from a woman aged 40 to 55 with Graves disease. Sequenced here: peripheral blood mononuclear cells (PBMCs), sampled at new diagnosis, from a patient treated with antithyroid drugs. CDR3 coding DNA: TGTGCCACCAAACGGACGCCTACAGCGAGGCTAGCGGGAGGAGGGGGGGTGAGGAACGAGCAGTACTTC. Residues: CATKRTPTARLAGGGGVRNEQYF.